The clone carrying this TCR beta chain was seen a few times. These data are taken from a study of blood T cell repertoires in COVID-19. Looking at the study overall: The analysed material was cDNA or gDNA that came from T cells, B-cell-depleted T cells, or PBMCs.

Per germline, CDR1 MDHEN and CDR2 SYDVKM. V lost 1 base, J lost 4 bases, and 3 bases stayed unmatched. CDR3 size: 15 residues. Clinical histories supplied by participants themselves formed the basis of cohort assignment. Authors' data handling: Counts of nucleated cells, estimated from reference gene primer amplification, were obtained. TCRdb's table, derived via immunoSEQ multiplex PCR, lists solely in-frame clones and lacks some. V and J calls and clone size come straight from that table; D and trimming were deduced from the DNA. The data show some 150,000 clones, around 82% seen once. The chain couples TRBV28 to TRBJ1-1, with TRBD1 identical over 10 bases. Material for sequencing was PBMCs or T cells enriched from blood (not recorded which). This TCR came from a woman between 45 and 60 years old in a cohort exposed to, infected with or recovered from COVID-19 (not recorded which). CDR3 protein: CASSLLGQGTTEAFF. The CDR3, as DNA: TGTGCCAGCAGTTTATTGGGACAGGGGACCACTGAAGCTTTCTTT.